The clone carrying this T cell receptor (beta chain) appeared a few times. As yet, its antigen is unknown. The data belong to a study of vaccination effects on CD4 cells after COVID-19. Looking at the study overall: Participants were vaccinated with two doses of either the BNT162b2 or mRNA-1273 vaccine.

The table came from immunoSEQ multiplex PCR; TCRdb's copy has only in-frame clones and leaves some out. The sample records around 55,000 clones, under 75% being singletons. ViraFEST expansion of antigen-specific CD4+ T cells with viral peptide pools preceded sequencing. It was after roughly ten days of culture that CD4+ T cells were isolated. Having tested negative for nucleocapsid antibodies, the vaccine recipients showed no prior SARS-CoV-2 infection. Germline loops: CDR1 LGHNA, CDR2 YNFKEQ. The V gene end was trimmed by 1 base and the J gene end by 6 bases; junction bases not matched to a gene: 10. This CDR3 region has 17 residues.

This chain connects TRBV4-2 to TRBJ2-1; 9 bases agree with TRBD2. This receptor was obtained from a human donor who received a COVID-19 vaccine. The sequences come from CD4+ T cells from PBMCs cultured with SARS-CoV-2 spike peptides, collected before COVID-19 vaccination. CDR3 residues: CASSQVVSGGLINEQFF. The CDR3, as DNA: TGTGCCAGCAGCCAAGTCGTAAGCGGGGGGCTCATCAATGAGCAGTTCTTC.